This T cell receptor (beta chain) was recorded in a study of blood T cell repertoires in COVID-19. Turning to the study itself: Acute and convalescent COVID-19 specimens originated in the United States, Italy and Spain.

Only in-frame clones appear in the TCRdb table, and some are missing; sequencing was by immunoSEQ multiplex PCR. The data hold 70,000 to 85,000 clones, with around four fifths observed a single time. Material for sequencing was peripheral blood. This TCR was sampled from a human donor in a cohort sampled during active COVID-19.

The CDR3 loop reads CASSLSGGRAGQQYF. CDR3 coding DNA: TGTGCCAGCAGCTTAAGCGGCGGGAGGGCAGGTCAGCAGTACTTC. The V gene is TRBV7-3, the J gene TRBJ2-7; 9 nucleotides agree with TRBD2. V dropped 1 base and J dropped 8; count of bases not matched to a gene: 9. The CDR3 consists of 15 residues. The germline CDR1 and CDR2 sequences are SGHTA and FQGTGA.